This TCR beta chain is from a study of blood T cell repertoires in COVID-19. The wider study: Samples came from the United States, Italy and Spain, spanning acute and convalescent COVID-19.

Trimming at V came to 6 bases and at J to 0 bases, leaving 9 bases not matched to a gene. The CDR3 has 18 residues. The germline V gene has CDR1 MDHEN and CDR2 SYDVKM. Seattle patients were enrolled while actively infected and followed longitudinally. In the authors' workflow: From reference gene primer amplification, estimates of nucleated cell counts were derived. Sequenced by immunoSEQ multiplex PCR; TCRdb stores in-frame clones only, minus some. V and J calls and clone size are copied from that table; D and trimming were computed from the DNA. Of about 37,000 clones listed, more than 65% are singletons.

This TCR was recovered from a man in his 70s with COVID-19, enrolled during active disease. Specimen: peripheral blood. The V gene is TRBV28, the J gene TRBJ2-3; 13 nucleotides agree with TRBD2. The CDR3 protein is CASRKGLAGPTSTDTQYF. CDR3 DNA sequence: TGTGCCAGCAGGAAGGGACTAGCGGGACCCACTAGCACAGATACGCAGTATTTT.